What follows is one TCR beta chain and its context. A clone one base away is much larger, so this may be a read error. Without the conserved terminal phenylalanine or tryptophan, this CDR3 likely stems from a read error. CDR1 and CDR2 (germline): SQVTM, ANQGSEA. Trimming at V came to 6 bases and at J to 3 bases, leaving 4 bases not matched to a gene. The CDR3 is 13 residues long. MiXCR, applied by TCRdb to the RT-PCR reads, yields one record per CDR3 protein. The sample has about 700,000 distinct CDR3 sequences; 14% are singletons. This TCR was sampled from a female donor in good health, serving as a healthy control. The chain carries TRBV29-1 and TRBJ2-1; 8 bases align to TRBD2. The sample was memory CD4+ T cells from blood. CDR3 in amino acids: CSVPREGYNEQFL. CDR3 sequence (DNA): TGCAGCGTACCACGGGAGGGCTACAATGAGCAGTTCTTA.